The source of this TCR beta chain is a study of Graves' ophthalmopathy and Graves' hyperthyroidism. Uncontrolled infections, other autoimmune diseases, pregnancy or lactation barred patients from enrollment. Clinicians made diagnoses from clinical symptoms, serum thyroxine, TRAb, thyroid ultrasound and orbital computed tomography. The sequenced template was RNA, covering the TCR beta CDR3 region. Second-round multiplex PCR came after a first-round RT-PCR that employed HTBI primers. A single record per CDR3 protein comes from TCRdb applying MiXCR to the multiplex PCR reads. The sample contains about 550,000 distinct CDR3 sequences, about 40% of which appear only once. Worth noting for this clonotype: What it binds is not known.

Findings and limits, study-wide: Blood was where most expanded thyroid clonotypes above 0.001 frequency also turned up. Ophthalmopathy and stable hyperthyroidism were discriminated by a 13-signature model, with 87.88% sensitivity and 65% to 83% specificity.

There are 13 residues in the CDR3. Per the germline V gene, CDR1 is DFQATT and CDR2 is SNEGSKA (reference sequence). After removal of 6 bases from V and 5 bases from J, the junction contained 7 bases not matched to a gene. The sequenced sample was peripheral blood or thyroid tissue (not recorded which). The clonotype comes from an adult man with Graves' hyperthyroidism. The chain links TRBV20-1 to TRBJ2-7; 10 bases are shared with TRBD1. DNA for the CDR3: TGCAGTGCAACGGGACAGGGGAGGGACGAGCAGTACTTC. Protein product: CSATGQGRDEQYF.